This T cell receptor (beta chain) was captured by sequencing in a study of cytomegalovirus exposure and HLA in healthy donors (dated by TCRdb to 2017 to 2019). About the investigation overall: According to an earlier analysis of a few hundred of the donors, about 179 million T cells yielded roughly 100 million unique TCR beta sequences and 276 Gb of sequence data. Genome-wide SNP genotypes for about 65% of the roughly 670 donors were used in a later genetic analysis, which treated that subset as a discovery cohort. The number of donors typed differed by locus, with 629-630 for A, B, C, DRB1 and DQB1, roughly 520 for DQA1, 600 to 610 for DPA1, and 400 to 490 for DPB1. Every discovery cohort repertoire had been produced on one sequencing platform. The study combined high-throughput TCR immunosequencing, statistical association of individual TCRs with disease status, and machine learning to predict cytomegalovirus infection status. To study patterns of TCR occurrence, a later analysis re-analyzed previously published TCR beta repertoires from just over 650 donors and added high-resolution HLA genotyping. To decide whether each TCR beta V gene segment behaved as functional or pseudogenic, an earlier analysis of over 500 of the donors relied on high-throughput TCR beta sequencing. The study aimed to test whether cataloging public T cell receptors could reveal signatures of past pathogen exposure. The genetic ancestry cluster associated with self-reported Caucasian donors included about 81% of the roughly 390 genotyped donors. Roughly 5 DR-DQ haplotypes were handled as single units for association and clustering, since linkage in the cohort was strong. On average, 235,054 unique TCR beta nucleotide sequences were sequenced per donor among a few hundred genotyped donors of the cohort, with approximately 18% of those sequences being non-productive. Rather than using new phenotypic data, the later analysis identified candidate immune exposures from TCR beta sequences and from how often those sequences occurred across donors. Approximately 300 gigabases of sequencing data and 70 million to 95 million unique TCR sequences made up an early release that covered 500 to 700 HLA-typed donors. The study used immunosequencing to profile the T cell repertoires of hundreds of subjects and linked those repertoires to cytomegalovirus serostatus. HLA typing covered class I and class II loci at four-digit resolution. Besides the first cohort of 500 to 700 subjects, a separate validation cohort made up of over a hundred different subjects was used. Alongside the repertoire data, information on donor age, sex, ethnicity and CMV serostatus was compiled.

Libraries came from the immunoSEQ multiplex PCR assay. For the multiplex PCR, a mixture combining 60 forward primers for TCR Vbeta segments and 13 reverse primers for TCR Jbeta segments was used. The CDR3 region of rearranged TCR beta genes was amplified from genomic DNA with a multiplex PCR assay. The Illumina HiSeq System was used to sequence the amplified TCR beta libraries as 87-base-pair reads. Turning to the authors' computational methods: Across the roughly 600 repertoires, a later analysis counted tens of millions of unique TCR beta chains, roughly 11 million of which were shared by at least two donors. To remove PCR and sequencing errors, raw reads were error-corrected and collapsed into unique sequences using a nearest-neighbor algorithm that merged closely related sequences. V, D and J gene segments were assigned by aligning CDR3 sequences to IMGT reference sequences. For a sequence to be retained, a match of at least six nucleotides was required to both a V gene segment and a J gene segment. Rearrangements were classified as productive when the CDR3 lacked stop codons and remained in frame with V and J, and all other rearrangements were classified as non-productive. CDR3 was defined by IMGT convention, running from the second conserved V-encoded cysteine to the conserved J-encoded phenylalanine. Sequences without an unambiguous match to a single V gene segment were excluded from the earlier analysis of several hundred of the donors. In an earlier analysis of 587 of the donors, V segments were called functional above 56.7% productive rearrangements and were called segregating when the between-donor standard deviation exceeded 5%. A statistical classification framework was built to diagnose cytomegalovirus status from the catalog of TCR beta chain sequences. In a later analysis, TCR nucleotide sequences were compared against IMGT/GENE-DB human TR gene sequences so that V and J genes could be assigned. In a later analysis, CDR3 sequences and most-parsimonious VDJ recombination scenarios were assigned using the TCRdist pipeline. In a later analysis, each TCR beta chain was defined by its CDR3 amino acid sequence together with its V-gene family, and reads lacking a unique V-gene family were excluded. To address suspected cross-contamination and a sequencing artifact, a later analysis removed around 590 highly shared, low-generation-probability nucleotide sequences. In a later analysis, a clonal expansion index for each public chain was calculated from normalized within-repertoire ranks of inferred template counts. Generation probabilities in a later analysis came from a VDJ recombination model fitted to out-of-frame rearrangements, and those results were checked against IGoR. Hypergeometric tests were used in a later analysis to score TCR-TCR, TCR-HLA and TCR-CMV co-occurrence, with a repertoire-size bias correction applied to the TCR pairs. False discovery rates were estimated in a later analysis by permuting HLA or CMV assignments 20 times. A later analysis grouped co-occurring TCRs with DBSCAN, adding TCRdist sequence similarity when clustering within HLA-allele-positive subsets. Co-occurrence clustering excluded repertoires with fewer than 30,000 or more than 120,000 public chains, plus five with anomalous nucleotide sharing. This immuneACCESS table, as held by TCRdb, lists in-frame sequences with V and J called but not all clones. Of the missing ones, under half trace to an unresolved V gene in checked studies; the others have no known cause. V, J and clone size reflect that table, while D and trimming were determined from the DNA. The sample yields 150,000 to 200,000 clones; 77% were counted once. The ten largest clones represent 1.5% to 2% of the sample.

As for this clone: Its antigen target is currently unknown. Per-nucleotide qualities are absent, and no much larger clonotype sits a single base away.

The cohort consisted of approximately 670 healthy bone marrow donors. At the time of sampling, all cohort members were nominally healthy, though unrecorded immune exposures were likely present. The donor was CMV seronegative and was included in the group of 352 seronegative cohort members. Every donor gave a peripheral blood sample, and the peripheral blood mononuclear cells from that sample were used for TCR beta sequencing. Genomic DNA was extracted from the blood cell samples with the Qiagen DNeasy Blood Extraction Kit. The CDR3, from cysteine to phenylalanine, totals 14 residues. Only the CDR3 part of the read is kept: 42 bases, read in frame from the first base. The germline V gene yields SGDLS for CDR1 and YYNGEE for CDR2. V sheds 0 bases and J sheds 6 bases, leaving 11 bases between their ends. Overall study outcomes, separate from this receptor: A later analysis associated 15,000 to 20,000 TCR beta sequences with specific HLA alleles at a false discovery rate of 0.05. In a later genetic analysis, fewer N-insertions in productive TCRs were reported among donors in an Asian-associated ancestry cluster than the approximately 630-donor mean. In the study, some 180 TCR beta chains were listed as associated with cytomegalovirus. The 87-base-pair reads could not distinguish some IMGT-functional V segments, including TRBV6-2 and TRBV6-3, so those segments were excluded. Assigning TCR associations to individual alleles was difficult when HLA alleles, especially DR and DQ, strongly co-occurred. The classifier was reported to diagnose cytomegalovirus status with high specificity and sensitivity in both the original and validation cohorts. According to a later analysis, TCR association rates differed among HLA loci, with DRB1 alleles showing the most associated TCRs and HLA-C alleles showing the fewest. It was suggested by the authors that the approach could potentially be generalized to other disease states and immunological phenotypes. In a later analysis, HLA-associated TCR beta chains were found to be more clonally expanded and to have lower generation probabilities than equally common non-associated chains. A further reported finding was that TCR beta sequences accurately predicted the HLA-A and HLA-B alleles for most subjects in the first cohort. A cluster of highly shared sequence variants was judged likely to represent a technical artifact of the sequencing pipeline. An association between a missense DCLRE1C variant and V-gene and J-gene trimming of TCR beta chains was found in a later genetic analysis and replicated in an independent cohort. Because HLA typing was missing for some donors at each locus, association tests included only the typed subset. Broadly in line with IMGT annotations, most TCR beta V segments showed up in productive rearrangements about 87% or about 30% of the time in an earlier analysis of around 550 of the donors. According to a later analysis, parvovirus B19, influenza, CMV and Epstein-Barr virus appeared linked to several top co-occurrence clusters. The earlier analysis of fewer than 750 of the donors excluded around 17 rarely observed V segments, including chromosome 9 orphons, because counts were too low. Across donors, most TCR sequences were observed very rarely, whereas some public TCRs were present in many individuals. For the cohort, immune exposure information was limited to CMV serostatus. This cohort had only TCR beta chains sequenced, and the lack of alpha or paired-chain data limited which features could be detected. In a later analysis, most CMV-associated TCR beta chains were found to appear HLA-restricted, with HLA associations seemingly driven largely by CMV exposure. Linkage disequilibrium might explain the correlated functional status among segregating V segments, but an unknown experimental factor could not be ruled out. A few of the identified cytomegalovirus-associated TCR beta chains were confirmed in vitro to be specific for cytomegalovirus antigens. Roughly uniform sequencing depth across donors was assumed in presence/absence analyses, although this assumption may not hold.

Recombination linked TRBV9 to TRBJ2-3; the D gene lacks a confident call. The sequenced sample was PBMCs. This clonotype originated in a woman aged 25 to 39 in good health and CMV-seronegative. In nucleotides, the sequence is TGTGCCAGCAGCGTAGGGGCGATACGTGATACGCAGTATTTT. The translation is CASSVGAIRDTQYF.